What follows are 23 T cell receptor beta chains derived from one specimen sequenced in a study of blood T cell repertoires in COVID-19. Assay: immunoSEQ multiplex PCR; the TCRdb copy retains only in-frame clones and omits some. The table has about 240,000 clones, just under 85% seen once. The sequenced sample consisted of peripheral blood. The source is a woman of 80 years or more with acute or convalescent COVID-19.

CDR3 DNA sequence: TGTGCCAGCAGCGTAGTCCTAGCGGGGAACTACAATGAGCAGTTCTTC. Translating gives CASSVVLAGNYNEQFF. The chain recombines TRBV9 with TRBJ2-1; 9 bases fit TRBD2. Trimming cost V 0 bases and J 3 bases; bases outside gene matches: 4. Germline-derived CDR1 and CDR2 are SGDLS and YYNGEE. The length of the CDR3 is 16 residues.

The chain uses TRBV3-1 (or the pseudogene TRBV3-2) and TRBJ1-1; perhaps TRBD1 as D (5 bases). CDR3 length equals 12 residues. Germline CDR1 LGHDT, CDR2 YNNKEL (reference sequence). V lost 4 bases to trimming and J lost 7 bases, with 10 bases between them. CDR3 bases: TGTGCCAGCAGCCCGGGGGGACGTGAAGCTTTCTTT. It yields the protein CASSPGGREAFF.

A few counts support this clone. The V call is TRBV6-5, the J call TRBJ1-2, with D maybe TRBD1 (6 bases). The CDR3 contains 14 residues. The V end was cut by 7 bases, the J end by 5 bases, with 17 bases between. Per germline, CDR1 MNHEY and CDR2 SVGAGI. The CDR3 reads CASTPAGALYGYTF. In DNA form, the CDR3 reads TGTGCCAGCACCCCCGCGGGGGCCTTGTATGGCTACACCTTC.

The chain is built from TRBV27 and TRBJ1-1, with 8 bases lining up with TRBD1. After removal of 5 bases from V and 1 base from J, the junction contained 3 bases not matched to a gene. The CDR3 is 14 residues long. The germline CDR1 and CDR2 sequences are MNHEY and SMNVEV (reference sequence). The CDR3 loop reads CASSQGAKNTEAFF. The CDR3, as DNA: TGTGCCAGCAGTCAGGGGGCGAAGAACACTGAAGCTTTCTTT.

The chain recombines TRBV7-9 with TRBJ1-5, with D perhaps matching TRBD1 (5 bases). The CDR3 extends over 13 amino acids. In germline, CDR1 is SEHNR, CDR2 FQNEAQ (reference sequence). Between the trimmed V and J ends, which lost 9 bases and 2 bases, there was a span of 11 bases. For the CDR3, the DNA is TGTGCCAGACTCAGGGCTCGCAATCAGCCCCAGCATTTT. Translation: CARLRARNQPQHF.

V gene TRBV7-3 combines with J gene TRBJ2-5, with TRBD1 identical over 8 bases. CDR1 and CDR2 (germline): SGHTA, FQGTGA. V trimming: 8 bases; J trimming: 3 bases; junction bases outside the gene matches: 5. This CDR3 contains 13 residues. In DNA, the CDR3 is TGTGCCAGCGCCCAGGGGGCGGAAGAGACCCAGTACTTC. This gives the protein CASAQGAEETQYF.

In its sample, this clone was seen a few times. This chain joins TRBV18 and TRBJ1-4, with a possible D match to TRBD1 (6 bases). The CDR3 extends over 15 amino acids. Trimming left V 2 bases short and J 4 bases short, with 11 bases between. Germline CDR1 KGHSH, CDR2 LQKENI. CDR3 protein: CASSPYQGNNEKLFF. In nucleotides, the CDR3 is TGTGCCAGCTCACCATACCAGGGGAATAATGAAAAACTGTTTTTT.

J is TRBJ1-4 and V is TRBV27; D gene ambiguous. The CDR3 has 14 amino acids. Deletions cut 1 base from V and 4 bases from J, with 7 bases between. The V gene's germline CDR1 is MNHEY and CDR2 SMNVEV (reference sequence). CDR3 loop: CASSLWAFNEKLFF. As DNA, the CDR3 is TGTGCCAGCAGTTTATGGGCATTTAATGAAAAACTGTTTTTT.

CDR3 DNA: TGTGCCAGCAGCGGCTTGCAGGTTAGCACAGATACGCAGTATTTT. It is translated as CASSGLQVSTDTQYF. V gene TRBV7-8 combines with J gene TRBJ2-3; D unresolved. Trimming stripped 5 bases from V and 0 bases from J, with 12 bases between. Looked up from germline, CDR1 is SGHVS and CDR2 is FQNEAQ. This CDR3 region has 15 residues.

The chain joins TRBV19 to TRBJ1-2, with 8 bases fitting TRBD1. Losses at the gene ends were 10 bases for V and 3 bases for J; bases not matched to a gene: 4. The CDR3 extends over 12 amino acids. Germline CDR1 is LNHDA and CDR2 is SQIVND (reference sequence). The CDR3, as DNA: TGTGCCACAAAGACAGGGGACTATGGCTACACCTTC. It specifies CATKTGDYGYTF.

This chain uses TRBV7-9 with TRBJ1-5; D remains ambiguous. Germline CDR1 and CDR2: SEHNR and FQNEAQ (reference sequence). This CDR3 contains 13 residues. The V gene lost 3 bases and the J gene lost 0 bases, with 3 bases spanning the gap. Written as DNA, the CDR3 is TGTGCCAGCAGCTTGGCTAGCAATCAGCCCCAGCATTTT. It translates to CASSLASNQPQHF.

CDR3 nucleotides: TGTGCCAGCAGACCGGGACAGAAAAGGACTAATGAGCAGTTCTTC. Amino acids: CASRPGQKRTNEQFF. The V gene is TRBV5-8, the J gene TRBJ2-1, with 7 bases identical to TRBD1. V lost 5 bases, J lost 7 bases, and 12 bases stayed unmatched. Germline CDR1 is SGHTS and CDR2 is YDEGEE. The CDR3 contains 15 residues.

CDR3 sequence reads: CASSLSRGGGQGFQPQHF. In DNA form, the CDR3 reads TGTGCCAGCAGTTTATCCCGGGGCGGGGGACAGGGTTTCCAGCCCCAGCATTTT. The chain is built from TRBV28 and TRBJ1-5, with 9 bases that match TRBD1. The CDR3 is 18 residues long. The trim removed 1 base at V and 7 bases at J, leaving 14 bases unmatched. The germline V gene has CDR1 MDHEN and CDR2 SYDVKM.

This chain joins TRBV28 and TRBJ1-5; no reliable D call. The V gene lost 6 bases and the J gene lost 7 bases, with 13 bases spanning the gap. The CDR3 totals 13 residues. In germline, CDR1 is MDHEN, CDR2 SYDVKM. The CDR3: CASSPAGRQPQHF. CDR3 sequence (DNA): TGTGCCAGCAGCCCGGCGGGTCGACAGCCCCAGCATTTT.

There are a few counts of this clone. The gene calls are TRBV28 and TRBJ2-5, with 14 nucleotides matching TRBD2. The CDR3 has 18 amino acids. Germline V gene data show CDR1 as MDHEN and CDR2 as SYDVKM. Germline trimming cut 3 bases from V and 1 base from J; bases unmatched to any gene: 7. CDR3 loop: CASSFGLAGGPIQETQYF. CDR3 bases: TGTGCCAGCAGTTTCGGACTAGCGGGGGGCCCAATCCAAGAGACCCAGTACTTC.

This sequence joins TRBV7-6 and TRBJ1-1; D call uncertain. This CDR3 has 17 amino acids. CDR1 and CDR2 from the germline V gene are SGHVS and FNYEAQ. Between the trimmed V and J ends, which lost 5 bases and 1 base, there was a span of 20 bases. The CDR3 nucleotides are TGTGCCAGCAGCCACTCCGTGGTTGCGGGGAGGAACACTGAAGCTTTCTTT. Encoded protein: CASSHSVVAGRNTEAFF. The full variable domain, in which reference TRBV7-6 and TRBJ1-1 provide the parts outside the CDR3, is GAGVSQSPRYKVTKRGQDVALRCDPISGHVSLYWYRQALGQGPEFLTYFNYEAQQDKSGLPNDRFSAERPEGSISTLTIQRTEQRDSAMYRCASSHSVVAGRNTEAFFGQGTRLTVV.

V gene TRBV19 combines with J gene TRBJ2-1, with D possibly being TRBD1 (6 bases). The V end lost 3 bases, the J end lost 7 bases, and 19 bases lay between the germline ends. Per germline, CDR1 LNHDA and CDR2 SQIVND (reference sequence). The CDR3 extends over 16 amino acids. CDR3 region: CASSMVGASHKNEQFF. The CDR3 DNA reads as TGTGCCAGTAGTATGGTGGGGGCATCCCACAAAAATGAGCAGTTCTTC.

The chain employs TRBV2 and TRBJ2-3, with 9 bases identical to TRBD2. Trimming cost V 2 bases and J 6 bases; bases outside gene matches: 9. CDR3 length: 16 residues. Per the germline V gene, CDR1 is SNHLY and CDR2 is FYNNEI. CDR3 region: CASSESRASGVDTQYF. CDR3 DNA sequence: TGTGCCAGCAGTGAAAGTAGGGCTAGCGGGGTGGATACGCAGTATTTT. Full variable domain (missing parts from reference TRBV2 and TRBJ2-3): EPEVTQTPSHQVTQMGQEVILRCVPISNHLYFYWYRQILGQKVEFLVSFYNNEISEKSEIFDDQFSVERPDGSNFTLKIRSTKLEDSAMYFCASSESRASGVDTQYFGPGTRLTVL.

This clone occurred many times. The V gene is TRBV7-9, the J gene TRBJ1-6, with D tentatively TRBD1 (6 bases). Germline V gives CDR1 SEHNR, CDR2 FQNEAQ (reference sequence). V lost 6 bases to trimming and J lost 7 bases, with 13 bases between them. This CDR3 has 14 amino acids. CDR3 loop: CASSTAGVNSPLHF. In DNA, the CDR3 is TGTGCCAGCAGTACCGCAGGGGTCAATTCACCCCTCCACTTT. Filled out from reference TRBV7-9 and TRBJ1-6, the complete variable domain reads DTGVSQNPRHKITKRGQNVTFRCDPISEHNRLYWYRQTLGQGPEFLTYFQNEAQLEKSRLLSDRFSAERPKGSFSTLEIQRTEQGDSAMYLCASSTAGVNSPLHFGNGTRLTVT.

This chain links TRBV2 with TRBJ1-2; unclear D gene. Trimming removed 1 base at V and 3 bases at J, with 6 bases between. Germline V gene sequence: CDR1 SNHLY, CDR2 FYNNEI. CDR3 length equals 13 residues. The CDR3 region has the DNA TGTGCCAGCAGTGAAGGCAGATACTATGGCTACACCTTC. Amino acids: CASSEGRYYGYTF.

V is TRBV28 and J is TRBJ2-7, with D perhaps TRBD2 (7 bases). The CDR3 contains 14 residues. Germline lookup yields CDR1 MDHEN and CDR2 SYDVKM. V lost 5 bases and J lost 1, with 12 bases in between. CDR3 amino acids: CASSTQGGSYEQYF. As DNA, the CDR3 is TGTGCCAGCAGTACACAGGGAGGGTCCTACGAGCAGTACTTC.

The CDR3 DNA reads as TGTGCCAGCACCATCCTAGCGGGGGCGTCGGATACGCAGTATTTT. Its protein product is CASTILAGASDTQYF. V gene TRBV2 combines with J gene TRBJ2-3; 10 bases are shared with TRBD2. Germline assignment: CDR1 SNHLY and CDR2 FYNNEI. The CDR3 consists of 15 residues. Trimming at V came to 7 bases and at J to 6 bases, leaving 10 bases not matched to a gene. Looking up the rest from reference TRBV2 and TRBJ2-3 gives the full variable domain: EPEVTQTPSHQVTQMGQEVILRCVPISNHLYFYWYRQILGQKVEFLVSFYNNEISEKSEIFDDQFSVERPDGSNFTLKIRSTKLEDSAMYFCASTILAGASDTQYFGPGTRLTVL.

The chain is built from TRBV19 and TRBJ2-3, with D possibly being TRBD1 (6 bases). Trimming removed 0 bases from V and 11 bases from J, with 12 bases in between. The CDR3 sequence is 13 residues long. Germline CDR1 and CDR2: LNHDA and SQIVND (reference sequence). CDR3 nucleotide sequence: TGTGCCAGTAGTATAGATCGGGACACCGGGCAGTATTTT. This translates into CASSIDRDTGQYF.